These T cell receptor beta chains were read from a single sample in a study of siplizumab effects on memory and regulatory T cells. Assay used: immunoSEQ multiplex PCR; TCRdb lists only in-frame clones, some missing. Of approximately 50,000 clones in the sample, about 93% were seen once. The sequenced sample consisted of CD8+ T cells sorted from blood. Every receptor here comes from a human donor in good health. The CDR3 runs from the conserved cysteine through the conserved F or W. A D gene is named only where the DNA matches it firmly. Clone sizes are given selectively: once, few, many, or a class where the clone is expanded.

v_call	clone_size	d_call	cdr3_length	j_call	cdr3_aa	cdr3_nt
TRBV5-6	NA	NA	13	TRBJ1-1	CASSWNENTEAFF	TGTGCCAGCAGCTGGAACGAGAACACTGAAGCTTTCTTT
TRBV2	NA	TRBD2	14	TRBJ2-1	CASFNSGNYNEQFF	TGTGCCAGCTTTAATAGCGGGAACTACAATGAGCAGTTCTTC
TRBV7-9	NA	NA	17	TRBJ1-6	CASSLAQSSSYNSPLHF	TGTGCCAGCAGCTTAGCTCAGTCAAGCTCCTATAATTCACCCCTCCACTTT
TRBV7-9	NA	TRBD1	15	TRBJ2-5	CASSSPGQGRETQYF	TGTGCCAGCAGCTCACCGGGACAGGGGAGAGAGACCCAGTACTTC
TRBV14	NA	NA	18	TRBJ2-3	CASSQEDERVLITDTQYF	TGTGCCAGCAGCCAAGAAGATGAGCGAGTCTTAATTACAGATACGCAGTATTTT
TRBV6-6	NA	TRBD1	16	TRBJ1-2	CASTLLPGQALYGYTF	TGTGCCAGCACCTTATTGCCGGGACAGGCCCTCTATGGCTACACCTTC
TRBV29-1	NA	NA	13	TRBJ2-7	CSVWTGTTYEQYF	TGCAGCGTTTGGACAGGGACTACCTACGAGCAGTACTTC
TRBV10-3	few	NA	15	TRBJ2-7	CAISEFYGGQKGFYF	TGTGCCATCAGTGAGTTTTACGGCGGGCAAAAGGGATTTTACTTC
TRBV6-5	NA	NA	14	TRBJ2-7	CASAVTGQAYEQYF	TGTGCCAGCGCCGTGACGGGACAAGCCTACGAGCAGTACTTC
TRBV11-2	few	NA	13	TRBJ1-1	CASSLSLNTEAFF	TGTGCCAGCAGCTTATCACTGAACACTGAAGCTTTCTTT
TRBV7-9	few	TRBD2	15	TRBJ2-2	CASLQPGTMTGELFF	TGTGCCAGCCTGCAACCCGGGACTATGACCGGGGAGCTGTTTTTT
TRBV7-3	NA	NA	15	TRBJ2-3	CASSSTGTLTDTQYF	TGTGCCAGCAGCTCAACCGGGACCCTCACAGATACGCAGTATTTT
TRBV9	NA	TRBD1	16	TRBJ2-3	CASSPRGGSVVDTQYF	TGTGCCAGCAGCCCCAGAGGGGGCTCGGTTGTAGATACGCAGTATTTT
TRBV5-1	NA	TRBD1	16	TRBJ2-7	CASSEDRGRTSYEQYF	TGCGCCAGCAGCGAAGACAGGGGGCGGACGTCCTACGAGCAGTACTTC
TRBV5-4	NA	NA	13	TRBJ2-7	CASSFLQSAEQYF	TGTGCCAGCAGCTTTCTACAGTCGGCCGAGCAGTACTTC
TRBV27	NA	NA	13	TRBJ1-5	CASSFGRNQPQHF	TGTGCCAGCAGTTTCGGCCGCAATCAGCCCCAGCATTTT
TRBV5-8	NA	NA	14	TRBJ2-7	CASSSEWGVYEQYF	TGTGCCAGCAGCTCGGAGTGGGGGGTCTACGAGCAGTACTTC
TRBV27	NA	NA	15	TRBJ1-1	CASSLFMAGNTEAFF	TGTGCCAGCAGTCTGTTCATGGCCGGGAACACTGAAGCTTTCTTT
TRBV6-1	NA	NA	13	TRBJ1-3	CASSESFGNTIYF	TGTGCCAGCAGTGAGAGTTTTGGAAACACCATATATTTT
TRBV27	NA	NA	16	TRBJ2-7	CASSPSRGTETYEQYF	TGTGCCAGCAGTCCATCTAGGGGGACGGAGACCTACGAGCAGTACTTC
TRBV19	NA	NA	13	TRBJ1-1	CASSIGGFTEAFF	TGTGCCAGTAGTATCGGAGGGTTTACTGAAGCTTTCTTT
TRBV13	NA	NA	14	TRBJ1-4	CASSLQGSWEKLFF	TGTGCCAGCAGCTTACAGGGGAGTTGGGAAAAACTGTTTTTT
TRBV5-1	NA	TRBD1	15	TRBJ2-7	CASSGPDRGKYEQYF	TGCGCCAGCAGCGGGCCGGACAGGGGGAAGTACGAGCAGTACTTC